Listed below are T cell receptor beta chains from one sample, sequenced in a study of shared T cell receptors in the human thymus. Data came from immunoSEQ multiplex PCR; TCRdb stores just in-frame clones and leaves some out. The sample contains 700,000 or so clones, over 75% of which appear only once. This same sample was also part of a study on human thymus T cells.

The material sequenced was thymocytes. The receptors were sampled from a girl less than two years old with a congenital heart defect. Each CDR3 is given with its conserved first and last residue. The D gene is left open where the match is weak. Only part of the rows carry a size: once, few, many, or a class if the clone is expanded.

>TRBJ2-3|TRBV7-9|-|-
TGTGCCAGCAGCTTAGCCCCAGGCACAGATACGCAGTATTTT
CASSLAPGTDTQYF
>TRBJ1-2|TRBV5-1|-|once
TGCGCCAGCAGCGTAAAGGACAGCTATGGCTACACCTTC
CASSVKDSYGYTF
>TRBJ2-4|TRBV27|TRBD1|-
TGTGCCAGCAGTGTGAGACAGGGGAATGGGAATGGGAGCAAAAACATTCAGTACTTC
CASSVRQGNGNGSKNIQYF
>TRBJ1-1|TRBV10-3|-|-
TGTGCCATCAAGGGGAGGATGAACACTGAAGCTTTCTTT
CAIKGRMNTEAFF
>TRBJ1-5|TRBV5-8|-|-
TGTGCCAGCAGTTACACAGGGAGTGGCAATCAGCCCCAGCATTTT
CASSYTGSGNQPQHF
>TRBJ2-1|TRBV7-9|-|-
TGTGCCAGCAGCTTAGCGAGGTTGGGTACTAGCTACAATGAGCAGTTCTTC
CASSLARLGTSYNEQFF
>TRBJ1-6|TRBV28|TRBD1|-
TGTGCCAGCAGTTGCCCCCCGACAGGGGGCTTGAGCAATTCACCCCTCCACTTT
CASSCPPTGGLSNSPLHF
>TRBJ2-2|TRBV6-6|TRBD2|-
TGTGCCAGCAGTTACGGGCTAGCGGGCACCGGGGAGCTGTTTTTT
CASSYGLAGTGELFF
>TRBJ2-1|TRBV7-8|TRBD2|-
TGTGCCAGCAGCTCCCGGACTAGCGGTGCCTACAATGAGCAGTTCTTC
CASSSRTSGAYNEQFF
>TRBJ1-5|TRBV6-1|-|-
TGTGCCAGCAGTAACCGGGAGAAACAGCCCCAGCATTTT
CASSNREKQPQHF
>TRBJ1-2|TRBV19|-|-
TGTGCCACCCGATCAGGCGGGGGCTATGGCTACACCTTC
CATRSGGGYGYTF
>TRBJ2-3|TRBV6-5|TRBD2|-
TGTGCCAGCAGTGGGACTAGCAGCACAGATACGCAGTATTTT
CASSGTSSTDTQYF
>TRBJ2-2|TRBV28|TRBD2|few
TGTGCCAGCAGTTTTCATGGCGCGGGGGGGCGCGACACCGGGGAGCTGTTTTTT
CASSFHGAGGRDTGELFF
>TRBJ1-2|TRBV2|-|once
TGTGCCAGACAGGGCGCTGGCTACACCTTC
CARQGAGYTF
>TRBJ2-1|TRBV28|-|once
TGTGCCAGCAGTTTTCCCTTTGAGGGACACCTATACAATGAGCAGTTCTTC
CASSFPFEGHLYNEQFF
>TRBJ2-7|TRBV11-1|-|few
TGTGCCAGCAGCTTAGGGGGACAAGGGGCATCCTACGAGCAGTACTTC
CASSLGGQGASYEQYF
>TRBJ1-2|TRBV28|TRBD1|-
TGTGCCAGCAGGCCTGGAGGGACAGGGTATGGCTACACCTTC
CASRPGGTGYGYTF
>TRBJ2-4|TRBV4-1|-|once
TGCGCCAGCAGCCAAGATGGGGCGGGAAGAGCCAAAAACATTCAGTACTTC
CASSQDGAGRAKNIQYF
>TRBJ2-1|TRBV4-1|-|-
TGCGCCAGCAGCTCTGACCGGGACTCGAAAAATGAGCAGTTCTTC
CASSSDRDSKNEQFF
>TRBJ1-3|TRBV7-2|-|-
TGTGCCAGCAGCTTGACAGCTCCTGGTCCGGGAAACACCATATATTTT
CASSLTAPGPGNTIYF
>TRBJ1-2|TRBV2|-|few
TGTGCCAGCAGTGAATTCCCCGGAGGGCCCCCCAACTATGGCTACACCTTC
CASSEFPGGPPNYGYTF
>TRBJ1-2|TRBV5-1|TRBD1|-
TGCGCCAGCAGCTTGGTAGGACAGGGTTTAGGCTACACCTTC
CASSLVGQGLGYTF
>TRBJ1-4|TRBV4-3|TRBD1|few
TGCGCCAGCAGCCAGTCGACAGGGGATAATGAAAAACTGTTTTTT
CASSQSTGDNEKLFF
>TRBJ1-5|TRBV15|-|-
TGTGCCACCAGCAGATCCGTCCGATCCCCAGGCAATCAGCCCCAGCATTTT
CATSRSVRSPGNQPQHF
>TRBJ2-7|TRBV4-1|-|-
TGCGCCAGCAGCCAAGAGGGTGAGGCATACGAGCAGTACTTC
CASSQEGEAYEQYF
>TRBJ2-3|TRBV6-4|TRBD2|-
TGTGCCAGCAGTGCTAGCGGGGGAGCTAGCACAGATACGCAGTATTTT
CASSASGGASTDTQYF
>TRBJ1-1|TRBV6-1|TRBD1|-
TGTGCCAGCAGTAATACTTGGACAGGGGGTGAAGCTTTCTTT
CASSNTWTGGEAFF
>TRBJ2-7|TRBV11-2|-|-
TGTGCCAGCAGCTTAAGGACGCTAGGCTGGCGGGACGAGCAGTACTTC
CASSLRTLGWRDEQYF
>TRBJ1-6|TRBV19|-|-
TGTGCCAGTAGTATACAGGGGAATTCACCCCTCCACTTT
CASSIQGNSPLHF
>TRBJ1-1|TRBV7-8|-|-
TGTGCCAGCAGCTTCTTGTCCACAGGGTCCACTGAAGCTTTCTTT
CASSFLSTGSTEAFF
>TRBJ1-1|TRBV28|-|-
TGTGCCAGCAGTTCCCCCCGCGTGAGTTTCTTT
CASSSPRVSFF
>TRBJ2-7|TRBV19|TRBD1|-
TGTGCCAGTAGTATGCACTCGGACAGGCAGAACTACGAGCAGTACTTC
CASSMHSDRQNYEQYF
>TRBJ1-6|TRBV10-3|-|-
TGTGCCATCAAGCAGGGTCTGAAGTGGGCACCCCTCCACTTT
CAIKQGLKWAPLHF
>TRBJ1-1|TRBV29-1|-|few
TGCAGCTCCGGTGGATCGACAGCGCTGAACACTGAAGCTTTCTTT
CSSGGSTALNTEAFF
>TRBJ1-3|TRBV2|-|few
TGTGCCAGCAGTGAGGGCCACGGATACTCTGGAAACACCATATATTTT
CASSEGHGYSGNTIYF
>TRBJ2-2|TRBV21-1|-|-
TGTGCCAGCAGCGAAGGGCAGGGGAAGGACACCGGGGAGCTGTTTTTT
CASSEGQGKDTGELFF
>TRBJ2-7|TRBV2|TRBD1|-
TGTGCCAGCAGTGAATGGGGCAGGGGGCGATACGAGCAGTACTTC
CASSEWGRGRYEQYF
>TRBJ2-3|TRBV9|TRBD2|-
TGTGCCAGCAGCGTAGACGGCGGGGGAGCCTTCACAGATACGCAGTATTTT
CASSVDGGGAFTDTQYF
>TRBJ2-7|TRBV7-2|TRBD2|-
TGTGCCAGCAGCCTCCTAGCGGGGGGGACCTACGAGCAGTACTTC
CASSLLAGGTYEQYF
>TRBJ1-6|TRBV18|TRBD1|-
TGTGCCAGCTCATCAGGGGGCACCGCTAATTCACCCCTCCACTTT
CASSSGGTANSPLHF
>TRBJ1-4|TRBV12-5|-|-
TGTGCTAGTGGTTTCCCGGGCGGGAAGGGGACTAATGAAAAACTGTTTTTT
CASGFPGGKGTNEKLFF
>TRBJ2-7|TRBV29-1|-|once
TGCAGCGTTGCTTCGGACAAACCGTACGAGCAGTACTTC
CSVASDKPYEQYF
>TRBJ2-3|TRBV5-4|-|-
TGTGCCAGCAGCTTGGTGCGGGGGCCCTCAGATACGCAGTATTTT
CASSLVRGPSDTQYF
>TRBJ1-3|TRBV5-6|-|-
TGTGCCAGCAGCTTAGTCCCAGACAGGTTCGCTGGAAACACCATATATTTT
CASSLVPDRFAGNTIYF
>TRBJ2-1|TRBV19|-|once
TGTGCCAGTAGTATCGGGGGGCTGACCTCCTACAATGAGCAGTTCTTC
CASSIGGLTSYNEQFF